Each of the 2 T cell receptor beta chains below was sequenced from the same sample in a study of response to subunit inactivated influenza vaccine. One entry per CDR3 protein, called by TCRdb with MiXCR from the RT-PCR reads. This sample has about 780,000 distinct CDR3 sequences, with about 18% found just once. Sequenced material: PBMCs from blood, taken 5 to 6 days after vaccination. The receptor set was obtained from a man between 45 and 60 years old who received an inactivated influenza vaccine.

This clonotype was found a few times. This sequence joins TRBV7-8 and TRBJ2-7, with D possibly matching TRBD2 (5 bases). The CDR3 contains 14 residues. V gave up 1 base and J gave up 3 bases, with 10 bases separating them. Germline V CDR1 and CDR2: SGHVS, FQNEAQ. The CDR3 region is CASSLGRADYEQYF. For the CDR3, the DNA is TGTGCCAGCAGCTTAGGGCGGGCCGACTACGAGCAGTACTTC.

This rearrangement joins TRBV20-1 to TRBJ2-1, with 7 nucleotides matching TRBD1. Germline CDR1 is DFQATT and CDR2 is SNEGSKA (reference sequence). The CDR3 contains 15 residues. The J segment lost 6 bases and the V segment lost 4 bases, leaving 12 bases of the junction unmatched. The chain's CDR3 is CSAKRTGARGNEQFF. For the CDR3, the DNA is TGCAGTGCTAAGAGGACAGGAGCTAGGGGCAATGAGCAGTTCTTC.